This TCR beta chain appears in the sequencing data of a study of T cell responses to AZD1222 COVID-19 vaccine. Worth noting for this clone: Its target is unknown.

The data were produced by immunoSEQ multiplex PCR, yet TCRdb's version contains in-frame clones alone and is incomplete. The sample records tens of thousands of clones, about nine tenths being singletons. Whole-study findings and limits: Spike-spanning, vaccine-associated CD4 TCRs were dominant at 160-218 and 743-854.

The CDR3 sequence is 16 residues long. Trimming left V 0 bases short and J 3 bases short, with 12 bases between. CDR1 is MNHNS, CDR2 SASEGT, per germline. The sequence came from an adult who received the AZD1222 COVID-19 vaccine. Sequenced here: peripheral blood, sampled 28 days after the second AZD1222 dose. V is TRBV6-1 and J is TRBJ2-1; unclear D gene. The CDR3 nucleotides are TGTGCCAGCAGTGAAGCATTGGGCAGGAACTACAATGAGCAGTTCTTC. Residues: CASSEALGRNYNEQFF.